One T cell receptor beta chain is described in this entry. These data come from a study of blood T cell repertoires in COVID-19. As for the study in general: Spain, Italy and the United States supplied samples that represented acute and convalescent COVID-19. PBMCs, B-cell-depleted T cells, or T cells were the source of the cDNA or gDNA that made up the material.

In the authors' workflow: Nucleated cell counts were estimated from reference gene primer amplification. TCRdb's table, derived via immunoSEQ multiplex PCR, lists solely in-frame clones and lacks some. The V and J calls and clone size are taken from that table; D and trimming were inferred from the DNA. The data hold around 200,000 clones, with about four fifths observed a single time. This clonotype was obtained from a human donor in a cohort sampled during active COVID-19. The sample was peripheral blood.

CDR3 residues: CASTLIHNSIEAFF. The CDR3 DNA follows: TGTGCCAGCACCCTGATACATAACAGTATTGAAGCTTTCTTT. This chain uses TRBV6-5 with TRBJ1-1; D gene uncertain. The CDR3 is 14 residues long. Germline V gene data show CDR1 as MNHEY and CDR2 as SVGAGI. V was pared by 7 bases and J by 7 bases, with 19 bases between.